This TCR beta chain was retrieved from a study of early T cells in non-severe SARS-CoV-2 infection. TCRdb processed the 5' RACE reads anew with MiXCR; each CDR3 protein has one entry. Of more than 85,000 distinct CDR3 sequences in the sample, around an eighth were seen once. The CDR3 sequence is 15 residues long. Per the germline V gene, CDR1 is SQVTM and CDR2 is ANQGSEA. Trimming stripped 2 bases from V and 5 bases from J, with 18 bases between. The chain employs TRBV29-1 and TRBJ1-2, with D hard to call. The sequenced sample was whole blood, obtained at baseline. The TCR sequence derives from an adult who was a healthcare worker with PCR-confirmed SARS-CoV-2 infection or an uninfected control (not recorded which). As DNA, the CDR3 is TGCAGCGTTGAACGCGGGGAAAGGCTTCTATATGGCTACACCTTC. It codes for CSVERGERLLYGYTF.